These 7 T cell receptor beta chains came from one sample sequenced in a study of PD-1 blockade in classical Hodgkin lymphoma. Clones were read by immunoSEQ multiplex PCR, and TCRdb kept only the in-frame ones, dropping some. The repertoire holds some 23,000 clones, with 81% as singletons. No patient escaped relapse after autologous stem cell transplantation, and brentuximab vedotin exposure varied. This sample comprised peripheral blood mononuclear cells (PBMCs), obtained before the second cycle of nivolumab. The receptors were sampled from a human donor with classical Hodgkin lymphoma.

Ten or more counts support this clone. Other nucleotide sequences from this sample produce the same CDR3. The chain recombines TRBV15 with TRBJ1-1, with D possibly TRBD1 on 6 matching bases. V was trimmed by 4 bases and J by 2 bases, leaving 11 bases between them. The V gene's germline CDR1 is LNHNV and CDR2 YYDKDF (reference sequence). The CDR3 runs to 14 residues. This chain's CDR3 is CATSNGQKNTEAFF. The DNA of the CDR3 is TGTGCCACCAGCAACGGACAGAAAAACACTGAAGCTTTCTTT.

This chain joins TRBV28 and TRBJ1-2, with TRBD1 matching 8 bases. Looked up from germline, CDR1 is MDHEN and CDR2 is SYDVKM. The CDR3 runs 16 residues. J was trimmed by 4 bases and V by 6 bases; bases with no gene match: 13. CDR3 in DNA: TGTGCCAGCAGCCCCACGGGGGACAGGTACGCCTATGGCTACACCTTC. Amino acids: CASSPTGDRYAYGYTF.

This clone was seen ten or more times. The V and J genes are TRBV11-2 and TRBJ2-2; D is uncertain. CDR3 size: 14 residues. Trimming took 0 bases from V and 3 from J, leaving 5 bases between them. CDR1 is SGHAT, CDR2 FQNNGV, per germline. The CDR3 spells CASSLEGYTGELFF. DNA for the CDR3: TGTGCCAGCAGCTTAGAGGGCTACACCGGGGAGCTGTTTTTT.

This clone was observed once. The CDR3 spells CASSQTGAKRTQYF. As DNA, the CDR3 is TGTGCCAGCAGCCAAACAGGGGCCAAGAGGACCCAGTACTTC. J is TRBJ2-5 and V is TRBV7-2, with 7 bases lining up with TRBD1. CDR1 is SGHTA and CDR2 is FQGNSA in the germline V gene. This CDR3 contains 14 residues. V lost 5 bases to trimming and J lost 7 bases; unmatched junction nucleotides: 10.

This clone ranks as medium-sized. The chain uses TRBV19 and TRBJ1-1; D might be TRBD1 (5 bases). Germline V gene data show CDR1 as LNHDA and CDR2 as SQIVND (reference sequence). The CDR3 is 14 residues long. The germline V and J ends were trimmed by 7 bases and 0 bases, with 12 bases remaining between them. CDR3 loop: CASKWGRMNTEAFF. The CDR3 DNA reads TGTGCCAGTAAATGGGGACGGATGAACACTGAAGCTTTCTTT.

The chain couples TRBV5-1 to TRBJ2-2; maybe TRBD2 (6 bases). Deletions cut 3 bases from V and 0 bases from J, with 18 bases between. Looked up from germline, CDR1 is SGHRS and CDR2 is YFSETQ. This CDR3 comprises 18 residues. The CDR3 reads CASSSNPLGLSNTGELFF. CDR3 nucleotide sequence: TGCGCCAGCAGCTCAAACCCCCTGGGACTTTCGAACACCGGGGAGCTGTTTTTT.

This clone has only a few counts. In DNA, the CDR3 is TGTGCCAGTATGGTTTACAATGAGCAGTTCTTC. Amino acid sequence: CASMVYNEQFF. The gene calls are TRBV19 and TRBJ2-1; unclear D gene. The CDR3 has 11 residues. Trimming cost V 7 bases and J 4 bases, with 5 bases left between them. Germline CDR1 reads LNHDA; CDR2 reads SQIVND (reference sequence).